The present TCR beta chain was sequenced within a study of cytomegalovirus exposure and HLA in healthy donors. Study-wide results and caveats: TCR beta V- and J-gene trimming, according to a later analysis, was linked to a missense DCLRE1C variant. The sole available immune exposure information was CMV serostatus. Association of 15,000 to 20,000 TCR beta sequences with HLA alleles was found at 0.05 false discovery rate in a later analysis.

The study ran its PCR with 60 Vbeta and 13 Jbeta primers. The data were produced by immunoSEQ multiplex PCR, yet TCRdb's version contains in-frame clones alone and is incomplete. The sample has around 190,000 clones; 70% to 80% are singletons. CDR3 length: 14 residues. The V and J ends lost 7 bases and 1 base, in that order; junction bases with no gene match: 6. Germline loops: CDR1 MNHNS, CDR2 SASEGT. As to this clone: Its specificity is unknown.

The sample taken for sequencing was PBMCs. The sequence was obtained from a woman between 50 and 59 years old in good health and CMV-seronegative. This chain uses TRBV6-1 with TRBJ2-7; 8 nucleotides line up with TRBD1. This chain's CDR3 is CASTVGDRSYEQYF. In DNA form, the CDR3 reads TGTGCCAGCACAGTGGGGGACAGGTCCTACGAGCAGTACTTC.